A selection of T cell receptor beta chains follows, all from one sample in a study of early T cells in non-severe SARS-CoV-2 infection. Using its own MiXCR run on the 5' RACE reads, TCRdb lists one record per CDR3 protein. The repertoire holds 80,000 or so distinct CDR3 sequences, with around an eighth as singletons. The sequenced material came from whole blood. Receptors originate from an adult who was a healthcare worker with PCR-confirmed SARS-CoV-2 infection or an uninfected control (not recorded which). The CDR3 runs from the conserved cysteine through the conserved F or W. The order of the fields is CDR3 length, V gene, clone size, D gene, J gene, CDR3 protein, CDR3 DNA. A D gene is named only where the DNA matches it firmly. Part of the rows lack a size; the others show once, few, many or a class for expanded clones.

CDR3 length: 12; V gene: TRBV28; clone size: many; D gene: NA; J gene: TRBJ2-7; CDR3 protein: CASSILGNEQYF; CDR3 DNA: TGTGCCAGCAGCATCCTCGGGAACGAGCAGTACTTC
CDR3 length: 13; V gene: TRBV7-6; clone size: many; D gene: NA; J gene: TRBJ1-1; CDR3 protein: CASSPGTYTEAFF; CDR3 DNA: TGTGCCAGCAGCCCTGGGACATACACTGAAGCTTTCTTT
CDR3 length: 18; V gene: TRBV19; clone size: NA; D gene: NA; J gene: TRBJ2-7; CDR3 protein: CASSPSGKQLGRAYEQYF; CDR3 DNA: TGTGCCAGTAGCCCCTCAGGAAAACAACTGGGCAGGGCCTACGAGCAGTACTTC
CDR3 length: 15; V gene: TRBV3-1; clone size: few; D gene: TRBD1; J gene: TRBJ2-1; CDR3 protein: CASSQGQGSYNEQFF; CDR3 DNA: TGTGCCAGCAGCCAGGGACAGGGGTCCTACAATGAGCAGTTCTTC
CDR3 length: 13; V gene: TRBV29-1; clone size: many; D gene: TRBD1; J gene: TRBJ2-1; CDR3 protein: CSVATGGRNEQFF; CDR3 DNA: TGCAGCGTCGCGACAGGGGGCCGAAATGAGCAGTTCTTC
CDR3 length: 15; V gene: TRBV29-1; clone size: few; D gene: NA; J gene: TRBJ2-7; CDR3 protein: CSVEAKGPTRREQYF; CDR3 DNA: TGCAGCGTTGAAGCGAAAGGCCCAACACGACGGGAGCAGTACTTC
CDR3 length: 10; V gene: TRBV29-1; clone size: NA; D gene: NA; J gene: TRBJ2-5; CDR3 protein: CSVETKTQYF; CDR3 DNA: TGCAGCGTTGAAACGAAGACCCAGTACTTC
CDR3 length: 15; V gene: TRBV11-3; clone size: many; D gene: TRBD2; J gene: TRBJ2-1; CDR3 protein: CASSRSGRAAGEQFF; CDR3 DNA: TGTGCCAGCAGCCGTAGCGGGAGGGCCGCTGGTGAGCAGTTCTTC
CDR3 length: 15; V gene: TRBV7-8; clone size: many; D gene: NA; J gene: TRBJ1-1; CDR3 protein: CASSTGLAYLTEAFF; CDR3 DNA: TGTGCCAGCAGCACAGGACTCGCTTATTTAACTGAAGCTTTCTTT
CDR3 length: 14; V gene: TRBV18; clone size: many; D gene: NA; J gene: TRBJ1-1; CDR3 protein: CASSRSPDNTEAFF; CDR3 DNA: TGTGCCAGCTCACGATCCCCAGACAACACTGAAGCTTTCTTT
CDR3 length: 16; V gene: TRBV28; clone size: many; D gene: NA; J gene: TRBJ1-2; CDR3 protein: CASSSDKTGTSYGYTF; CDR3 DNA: TGTGCCAGCAGTTCGGACAAGACTGGGACAAGCTATGGCTACACCTTC
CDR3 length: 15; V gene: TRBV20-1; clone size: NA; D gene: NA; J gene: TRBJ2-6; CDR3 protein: CSARDLTTQANVLTF; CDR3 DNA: TGCAGTGCTAGAGATCTGACTACCCAGGCCAACGTCCTGACTTTC
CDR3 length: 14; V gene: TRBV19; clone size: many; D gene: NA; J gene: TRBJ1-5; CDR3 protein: CASHIRTGNQPQHF; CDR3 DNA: TGTGCTTCTCACATCCGGACAGGCAATCAGCCCCAGCATTTT
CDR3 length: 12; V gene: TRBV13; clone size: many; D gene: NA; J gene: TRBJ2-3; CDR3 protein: CASSLGGEWKYF; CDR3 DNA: TGTGCCAGCAGCTTAGGGGGCGAATGGAAGTATTTT
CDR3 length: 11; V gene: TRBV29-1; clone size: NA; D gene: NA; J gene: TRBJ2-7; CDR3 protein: CSVATNYEQYF; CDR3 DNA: TGCAGCGTTGCTACAAATTACGAGCAGTACTTC
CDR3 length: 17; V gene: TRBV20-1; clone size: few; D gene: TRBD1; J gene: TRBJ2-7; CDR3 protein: CSAQTLPGQGGSYEQYF; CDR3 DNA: TGCAGTGCCCAGACCCTCCCGGGACAGGGTGGCTCCTACGAGCAGTACTTC
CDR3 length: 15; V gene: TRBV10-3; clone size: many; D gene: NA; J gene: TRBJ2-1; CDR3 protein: CAISESLEFIGEQFF; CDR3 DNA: TGTGCCATCAGTGAGTCTTTGGAGTTCATAGGTGAGCAGTTCTTC
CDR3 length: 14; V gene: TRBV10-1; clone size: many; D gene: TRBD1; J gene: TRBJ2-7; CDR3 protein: CASGGQGIWDEQYF; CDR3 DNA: TGCGCCAGCGGGGGACAGGGGATCTGGGACGAGCAGTACTTC
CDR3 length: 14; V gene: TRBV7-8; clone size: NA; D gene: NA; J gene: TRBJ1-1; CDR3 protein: CASSSGGFVGEAFF; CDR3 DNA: TGTGCCAGCAGCTCGGGGGGATTTGTTGGTGAAGCTTTCTTT
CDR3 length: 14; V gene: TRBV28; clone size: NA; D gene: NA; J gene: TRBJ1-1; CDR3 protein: CASSFIGGGIEAFF; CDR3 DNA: TGTGCCAGCAGTTTCATTGGGGGAGGAATTGAAGCTTTCTTT
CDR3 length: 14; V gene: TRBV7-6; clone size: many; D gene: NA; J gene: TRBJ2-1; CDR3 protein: CASSSHRDYNEQFF; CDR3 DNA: TGTGCCAGCAGCTCACACCGGGACTACAATGAGCAGTTCTTC
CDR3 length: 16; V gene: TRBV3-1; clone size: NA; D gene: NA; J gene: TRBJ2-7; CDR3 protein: CASSMRPGKGSDEQYF; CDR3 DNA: TGTGCCAGCAGCATGCGCCCCGGAAAGGGTTCGGACGAGCAGTACTTC
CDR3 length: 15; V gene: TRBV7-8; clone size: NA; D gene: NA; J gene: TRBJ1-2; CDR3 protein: CASSSQIGSNYGYTF; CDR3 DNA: TGTGCCAGCAGCTCGCAGATCGGTTCCAACTATGGCTACACCTTC
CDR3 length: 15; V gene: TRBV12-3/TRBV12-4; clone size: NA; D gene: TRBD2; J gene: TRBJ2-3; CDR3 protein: CASSRGGRAPDTQYF; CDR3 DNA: TGTGCCAGCTCTAGGGGCGGGAGGGCCCCAGATACGCAGTATTTT
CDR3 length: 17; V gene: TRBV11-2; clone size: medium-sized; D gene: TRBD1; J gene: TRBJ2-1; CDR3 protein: CASSRSTGTGGSNEQFF; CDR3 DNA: TGTGCCAGCAGCCGGAGCACCGGGACAGGGGGCTCCAATGAGCAGTTCTTC
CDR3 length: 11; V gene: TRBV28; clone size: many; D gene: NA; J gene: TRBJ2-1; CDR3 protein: CASSRPHEQFF; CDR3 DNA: TGTGCCAGCAGTAGACCCCATGAGCAGTTCTTC
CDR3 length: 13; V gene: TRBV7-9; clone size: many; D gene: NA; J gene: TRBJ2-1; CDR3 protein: CASSPPGQYEQFF; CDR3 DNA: TGTGCCAGCAGCCCCCCCGGCCAGTATGAGCAGTTCTTC
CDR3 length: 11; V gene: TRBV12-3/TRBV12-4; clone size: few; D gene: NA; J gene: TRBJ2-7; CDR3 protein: CASLGGYEQYF; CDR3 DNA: TGTGCCAGCCTCGGGGGCTACGAGCAGTACTTC
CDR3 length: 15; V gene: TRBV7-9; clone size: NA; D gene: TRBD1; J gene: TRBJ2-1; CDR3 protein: CASSLQQGAWDEQFF; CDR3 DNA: TGTGCCAGCAGCTTACAGCAGGGGGCATGGGATGAGCAGTTCTTC
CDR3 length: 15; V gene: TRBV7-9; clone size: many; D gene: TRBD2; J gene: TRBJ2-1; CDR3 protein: CASSLELAGVNEQFF; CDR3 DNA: TGTGCCAGCAGCTTAGAGCTAGCGGGGGTCAATGAGCAGTTCTTC
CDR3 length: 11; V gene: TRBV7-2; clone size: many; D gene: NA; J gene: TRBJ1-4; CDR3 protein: CASSVRRKLFF; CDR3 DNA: TGTGCCAGCAGCGTCCGACGAAAACTGTTTTTT
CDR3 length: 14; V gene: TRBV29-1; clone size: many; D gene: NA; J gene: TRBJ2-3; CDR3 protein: CSVEDQSYTDTQYF; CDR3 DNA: TGCAGCGTTGAAGATCAATCTTACACAGATACGCAGTATTTT